This T cell receptor beta chain was captured by sequencing in a study of cytomegalovirus exposure and HLA in healthy donors. The PCR contained 60 Vbeta and 13 Jbeta primers. The authors' processing: It was a later analysis that counted roughly 80 million unique TCR beta chains, of which about 10 million were shared. The repertoire was sequenced with immunoSEQ multiplex PCR; TCRdb's copy has only in-frame clones and lacks some. V, J and clone size were drawn from that table, and D and trimming were deduced from the DNA. The data contain around 150,000 clones, approximately 61% of them singletons. Study conclusions and caveats: In a later analysis, an Asian-associated ancestry cluster reportedly showed fewer N-insertions than the approximately 700-donor mean. In a later analysis, at a false discovery rate of 0.05, approximately 16,000 TCR beta sequences were associated with HLA alleles. No immune exposure information besides CMV serostatus was available.

Note on this clone: What it recognizes is unknown.

Material for sequencing was PBMCs. The sequence derives from a human donor in good health.

The CDR3 sequence: CASSSDRGTDTQYF. The CDR3 DNA is TGTGCCAGCAGTAGTGACAGGGGCACAGATACGCAGTATTTT. V gene TRBV25-1 combines with J gene TRBJ2-3, with TRBD1 matching 7 bases. The CDR3 has 14 residues. Per germline, CDR1 MGHDK and CDR2 SYGVNS. V dropped 5 bases and J dropped 1; count of bases not matched to a gene: 3.